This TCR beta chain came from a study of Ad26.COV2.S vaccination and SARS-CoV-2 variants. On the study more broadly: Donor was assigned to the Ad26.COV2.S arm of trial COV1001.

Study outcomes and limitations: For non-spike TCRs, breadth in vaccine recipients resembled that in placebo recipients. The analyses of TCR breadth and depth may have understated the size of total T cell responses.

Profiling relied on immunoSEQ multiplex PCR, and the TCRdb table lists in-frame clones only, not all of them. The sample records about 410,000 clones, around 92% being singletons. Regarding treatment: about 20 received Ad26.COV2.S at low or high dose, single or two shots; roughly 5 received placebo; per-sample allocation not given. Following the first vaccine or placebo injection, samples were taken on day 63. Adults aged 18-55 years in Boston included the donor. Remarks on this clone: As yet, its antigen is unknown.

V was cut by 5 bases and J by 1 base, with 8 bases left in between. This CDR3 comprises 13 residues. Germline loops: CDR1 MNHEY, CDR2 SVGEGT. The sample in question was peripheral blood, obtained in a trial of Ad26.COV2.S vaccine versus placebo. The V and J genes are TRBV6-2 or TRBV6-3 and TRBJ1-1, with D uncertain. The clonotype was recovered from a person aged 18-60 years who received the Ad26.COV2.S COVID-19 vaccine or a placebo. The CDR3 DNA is TGTGCCAGCAGTGTAACAGCGAACACTGAAGCTTTCTTT. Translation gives CASSVTANTEAFF.